This TCR beta chain is from a study of T cells after somatic rescue of genetic block. TCRdb keeps only in-frame clones here, not all; method: immunoSEQ multiplex PCR. The table has 80,000 to 90,000 clones, about nine tenths seen once. The CDR3 length is 14 residues. V lost 6 bases to trimming and J lost 0 bases, with 9 bases between them. Germline lookup yields CDR1 LNHDA and CDR2 SQIVND (reference sequence). This chain joins TRBV19 and TRBJ1-3; D might be TRBD1 (5 bases). This TCR was sampled from a woman aged 18-35 years. Sequenced: peripheral blood mononuclear cells (PBMCs). The CDR3 region is CASRRQNSGNTIYF. CDR3 bases: TGTGCCAGTAGAAGACAGAACTCTGGAAACACCATATATTTT.